The T cell receptor (beta chain) described here comes from a study of T cells in Graves' hyperthyroidism and ophthalmopathy. Germline-derived CDR1 and CDR2 are SGHTA and FQGTGA. Trimming cost V 5 bases and J 0 bases, with 14 bases left between them. CDR3 length: 15 amino acids. This clonotype was counted many times. Researchers took RNA transcripts and amplified the TCR beta CDR3 regions from them. Primed by the HTBI set, a first-round RT-PCR was run on the TCR CDR3. From the multiplex PCR reads, TCRdb called clonotypes with MiXCR, one entry per CDR3 protein. The table shows fewer than 650,000 distinct CDR3 sequences, with 12% to 15% occurring only once.

Sequencing used blood. The source of this sequence is a woman between 40 and 50 years old with Graves' hyperthyroidism. This chain connects TRBV7-3 to TRBJ2-7; perhaps TRBD1 as D (6 bases). The CDR3 nucleotides are TGTGCCAGCAGCCTTGGACAGTTGGCCTCCTACGAGCAGTACTTC. This sequence encodes CASSLGQLASYEQYF.